Listed below are T cell receptor beta chains from one sample, sequenced in a study of CD8 T cells in Susac syndrome. Each CDR3 protein is one row after TCRdb ran MiXCR on the immunoSEQ multiplex PCR reads. Seen here are 65,000 to 80,000 distinct CDR3 sequences, over 75% observed once, and the top ten hold approximately 0.46%. The sequencing sample was made of CD8+ T cells from PBMCs. All receptors derive from a human donor with multiple sclerosis. The CDR3 runs from the conserved cysteine through the conserved F or W. Each record gives: CDR3 DNA, CDR3 protein, clone size, J gene, V gene, D gene. The D gene is left open where the match is weak. Size is omitted from some rows. Given values are once, few, many or a class for expanded clones.

cdr3_nt: TGCAGTGCTAGAGATAGGACGGAAATGAACACTGAAGCTTTCTTT; cdr3_aa: CSARDRTEMNTEAFF; clone_size: NA; j_call: TRBJ1-1; v_call: TRBV20-1; d_call: NA
cdr3_nt: TGTGCCCCCACGATCCCGAACACTGAAGCTTTCTTT; cdr3_aa: CAPTIPNTEAFF; clone_size: NA; j_call: TRBJ1-1; v_call: TRBV21-1; d_call: NA
cdr3_nt: TGTGCCAGCAGCCGGGACCAATTCTCCTACAATGAGCAGTTCTTC; cdr3_aa: CASSRDQFSYNEQFF; clone_size: NA; j_call: TRBJ2-1; v_call: TRBV28; d_call: NA
cdr3_nt: TGTGCCAGCAGTTTTCTGCGGGAGGGGTCCGGGGAGCTGTTTTTT; cdr3_aa: CASSFLREGSGELFF; clone_size: NA; j_call: TRBJ2-2; v_call: TRBV27; d_call: TRBD2
cdr3_nt: TGTGCCAGCAGTTTAACAGGGATGAACTATGGCTACACCTTC; cdr3_aa: CASSLTGMNYGYTF; clone_size: NA; j_call: TRBJ1-2; v_call: TRBV27; d_call: NA
cdr3_nt: TGCGCCAGCAGCATCCACACCTACTCTGGGGCCAACGTCCTGACTTTC; cdr3_aa: CASSIHTYSGANVLTF; clone_size: NA; j_call: TRBJ2-6; v_call: TRBV5-1; d_call: NA
cdr3_nt: TGTGCCAGCAGCTTCCGAGCGGGGTCTATCCCCTACGAGCAGTACTTC; cdr3_aa: CASSFRAGSIPYEQYF; clone_size: NA; j_call: TRBJ2-7; v_call: TRBV13; d_call: TRBD2
cdr3_nt: TGTGCCTGGAGGAACCGACAGGGCATATATGAAAAACTGTTTTTT; cdr3_aa: CAWRNRQGIYEKLFF; clone_size: NA; j_call: TRBJ1-4; v_call: TRBV30; d_call: TRBD1
cdr3_nt: TGTGCCAGCAGTTTCTTCCTCCCCCCAGATACGCAGTATTTT; cdr3_aa: CASSFFLPPDTQYF; clone_size: NA; j_call: TRBJ2-3; v_call: TRBV12-3/TRBV12-4; d_call: NA
cdr3_nt: TGTGCCAGCAGCTTGGAACGGGGGATGGGCAATCAGCCCCAGCATTTT; cdr3_aa: CASSLERGMGNQPQHF; clone_size: NA; j_call: TRBJ1-5; v_call: TRBV5-6; d_call: NA
cdr3_nt: TGTGCCAGCAGCTTAGGCGGGAACAAAAACATTCAGTACTTC; cdr3_aa: CASSLGGNKNIQYF; clone_size: NA; j_call: TRBJ2-4; v_call: TRBV7-2; d_call: NA
cdr3_nt: TGTGCCAGCAGTTTATCGAGTGGGCTAGCGGGGAACACCGGGGAGCTGTTTTTT; cdr3_aa: CASSLSSGLAGNTGELFF; clone_size: NA; j_call: TRBJ2-2; v_call: TRBV27; d_call: TRBD2
cdr3_nt: TGCGCCAGCACCCGGCTCGGGGCGGGCACTGAAGCTTTCTTT; cdr3_aa: CASTRLGAGTEAFF; clone_size: NA; j_call: TRBJ1-1; v_call: TRBV4-1; d_call: NA
cdr3_nt: TGTGCCAGCAGTCCCCAGCGACAGGTGGCCTACGAGCAGTACTTC; cdr3_aa: CASSPQRQVAYEQYF; clone_size: NA; j_call: TRBJ2-7; v_call: TRBV27; d_call: NA
cdr3_nt: TGTGCCAGCTCACCTAGCGGGGGTTCCTACAATGAGCAGTTCTTC; cdr3_aa: CASSPSGGSYNEQFF; clone_size: NA; j_call: TRBJ2-1; v_call: TRBV18; d_call: TRBD2
cdr3_nt: TGTGCCAGCAGCTCCTGGACAGTCCCCTACGAGCAGTACTTC; cdr3_aa: CASSSWTVPYEQYF; clone_size: NA; j_call: TRBJ2-7; v_call: TRBV7-9; d_call: NA
cdr3_nt: TGTGCCAGTAGTAACACGGTCGCTGAAGCTTTCTTT; cdr3_aa: CASSNTVAEAFF; clone_size: NA; j_call: TRBJ1-1; v_call: TRBV19; d_call: NA
cdr3_nt: TGTGCCAGCAGCCGTATGTCCTATAATTCACCCCTCCACTTT; cdr3_aa: CASSRMSYNSPLHF; clone_size: NA; j_call: TRBJ1-6; v_call: TRBV25-1; d_call: NA
cdr3_nt: TGTGCCAGCCGGACTAGCGGGAGGGGAGGTGAGCAGTTCTTC; cdr3_aa: CASRTSGRGGEQFF; clone_size: NA; j_call: TRBJ2-1; v_call: TRBV19; d_call: TRBD2
cdr3_nt: TGTGCCAGCAGTTTACGGGCCGGGAGACCAGATACGCAGTATTTT; cdr3_aa: CASSLRAGRPDTQYF; clone_size: NA; j_call: TRBJ2-3; v_call: TRBV27; d_call: NA
cdr3_nt: TGTGCCAGCAGCCCCGGGACAGGCTTTCCTAACTATGGCTACACCTTC; cdr3_aa: CASSPGTGFPNYGYTF; clone_size: NA; j_call: TRBJ1-2; v_call: TRBV11-2; d_call: TRBD1
cdr3_nt: TGTGCCAGCAGCCCACCGGGTGGCAAGAACAGGGGGAGGATAGATGAGCAGTTCTTC; cdr3_aa: CASSPPGGKNRGRIDEQFF; clone_size: NA; j_call: TRBJ2-1; v_call: TRBV9; d_call: TRBD1
cdr3_nt: TGTGCCAGCAGTCCGCTAGCGGCCGACACCGGGGAGCTGTTTTTT; cdr3_aa: CASSPLAADTGELFF; clone_size: once; j_call: TRBJ2-2; v_call: TRBV27; d_call: TRBD2
cdr3_nt: TGCAGCGTTAGGACAGATAACACTGAAGCTTTCTTT; cdr3_aa: CSVRTDNTEAFF; clone_size: NA; j_call: TRBJ1-1; v_call: TRBV29-1; d_call: NA
cdr3_nt: TGTGCCAGCACCCAGGTTGGGATGGTTAGCTTCCGCTATGGCTACACCTTC; cdr3_aa: CASTQVGMVSFRYGYTF; clone_size: NA; j_call: TRBJ1-2; v_call: TRBV27; d_call: NA
cdr3_nt: TGTGCCAGCAGTGAAGCCCCTAGCGGGAATGGGGCAGATACGCAGTATTTT; cdr3_aa: CASSEAPSGNGADTQYF; clone_size: NA; j_call: TRBJ2-3; v_call: TRBV6-4; d_call: TRBD2
cdr3_nt: TGTGCCAGCAGCCTCATCAGAACTGAAGCTTTCTTT; cdr3_aa: CASSLIRTEAFF; clone_size: once; j_call: TRBJ1-1; v_call: TRBV11-2; d_call: NA
cdr3_nt: TGCAGTGCTAGAGATCAAGTAGGGGACAGGGCCTACGAGCAGTACTTC; cdr3_aa: CSARDQVGDRAYEQYF; clone_size: NA; j_call: TRBJ2-7; v_call: TRBV20-1; d_call: TRBD1
cdr3_nt: TGTGCCAGCTCACCTTGGGGAGCTGAAGCTTTCTTT; cdr3_aa: CASSPWGAEAFF; clone_size: NA; j_call: TRBJ1-1; v_call: TRBV18; d_call: NA
cdr3_nt: TGTGCCAGCAGGGGGAATGAGCAGTTCTTC; cdr3_aa: CASRGNEQFF; clone_size: once; j_call: TRBJ2-1; v_call: TRBV2; d_call: NA
cdr3_nt: TGTGCCAGCACCCTCCGAGAAGGGTACGGGAAACAAGAGACCCAGTACTTC; cdr3_aa: CASTLREGYGKQETQYF; clone_size: NA; j_call: TRBJ2-5; v_call: TRBV13; d_call: NA
cdr3_nt: TGTGCCAGCAGCCCCCTTGAGAAACTATCCTACGAGCAGTACTTC; cdr3_aa: CASSPLEKLSYEQYF; clone_size: once; j_call: TRBJ2-7; v_call: TRBV9; d_call: NA
cdr3_nt: TGTGCCAGCAGCCAGTGGATTGCGTACGAGCAGTACTTC; cdr3_aa: CASSQWIAYEQYF; clone_size: NA; j_call: TRBJ2-7; v_call: TRBV7-2; d_call: NA
cdr3_nt: TGTGCCAGCAGCTTGGGCGGATCGTCCTTCACAGATACGCAGTATTTT; cdr3_aa: CASSLGGSSFTDTQYF; clone_size: NA; j_call: TRBJ2-3; v_call: TRBV5-6; d_call: NA
cdr3_nt: TGTGCCAGCAAGACGGCTGAGGGACAGCAAGAGACCCAGTACTTC; cdr3_aa: CASKTAEGQQETQYF; clone_size: NA; j_call: TRBJ2-5; v_call: TRBV12-3/TRBV12-4; d_call: TRBD1
cdr3_nt: TGCGCCAGCAGCCAAAGGAGAGACAGCCACACTGAAGCTTTCTTT; cdr3_aa: CASSQRRDSHTEAFF; clone_size: NA; j_call: TRBJ1-1; v_call: TRBV4-3; d_call: NA
cdr3_nt: TGTGCCAGCAGCCAAAAGTCCGAAACACAGTTCTTC; cdr3_aa: CASSQKSETQFF; clone_size: NA; j_call: TRBJ2-1; v_call: TRBV3-1; d_call: NA
cdr3_nt: TGTGCCAGCAGTGCTGGGTTGCAAGAGACCCAGTACTTC; cdr3_aa: CASSAGLQETQYF; clone_size: NA; j_call: TRBJ2-5; v_call: TRBV25-1; d_call: NA
cdr3_nt: TGTGCCAGCATGGGTATGGGGGACCAATGGAGCTACTATGGCTACACCTTC; cdr3_aa: CASMGMGDQWSYYGYTF; clone_size: NA; j_call: TRBJ1-2; v_call: TRBV12-3/TRBV12-4; d_call: NA
cdr3_nt: TGTGCCAGCAGCGTAGGAGGAGAGGGGGAGACCCAGTACTTC; cdr3_aa: CASSVGGEGETQYF; clone_size: NA; j_call: TRBJ2-5; v_call: TRBV9; d_call: NA
cdr3_nt: TGTGCCAGCAGCTCGCCCGAGGCTTTTCGGGAGCAGTACTTC; cdr3_aa: CASSSPEAFREQYF; clone_size: NA; j_call: TRBJ2-7; v_call: TRBV7-9; d_call: NA
cdr3_nt: TGCAGCGCCCCACCCGGGGGGCAGGACTCCTACAATGAGCAGTTCTTC; cdr3_aa: CSAPPGGQDSYNEQFF; clone_size: NA; j_call: TRBJ2-1; v_call: TRBV29-1; d_call: NA
cdr3_nt: TGTGCCAGCTCACCCGGGACAGGAGAAGAGACCCAGTACTTC; cdr3_aa: CASSPGTGEETQYF; clone_size: NA; j_call: TRBJ2-5; v_call: TRBV18; d_call: TRBD1
cdr3_nt: TGTGCCAGCAGCGCTCCGTCGGGGGGATACAATGAGCAGTTCTTC; cdr3_aa: CASSAPSGGYNEQFF; clone_size: once; j_call: TRBJ2-1; v_call: TRBV9; d_call: TRBD2
cdr3_nt: TGTGCCAGCAGCGTATACCCCGGGACCCAGGATACGCAGTATTTT; cdr3_aa: CASSVYPGTQDTQYF; clone_size: once; j_call: TRBJ2-3; v_call: TRBV9; d_call: NA
cdr3_nt: TGTGCCCTTAAGGCGACGGCCTACGAGCAGTACTTC; cdr3_aa: CALKATAYEQYF; clone_size: NA; j_call: TRBJ2-7; v_call: TRBV30; d_call: NA
cdr3_nt: TGTGCCAGCAGCCAAGAAGGGACAGGGGGCGAGCAGTACTTC; cdr3_aa: CASSQEGTGGEQYF; clone_size: NA; j_call: TRBJ2-7; v_call: TRBV14; d_call: TRBD1
cdr3_nt: TGTGCCAGCAGTTTTTCCGATGAAAAACTGTTTTTT; cdr3_aa: CASSFSDEKLFF; clone_size: NA; j_call: TRBJ1-4; v_call: TRBV12-3/TRBV12-4; d_call: NA
cdr3_nt: TGTGCCAGCAGCCCTACATCCAGGCCCCAAGAGACCCAGTACTTC; cdr3_aa: CASSPTSRPQETQYF; clone_size: NA; j_call: TRBJ2-5; v_call: TRBV11-2; d_call: NA
cdr3_nt: TGTGCCAGCAGCCCACAGGGCTGGACAGGGGAAGGGCAGTACTTC; cdr3_aa: CASSPQGWTGEGQYF; clone_size: NA; j_call: TRBJ2-7; v_call: TRBV11-2; d_call: TRBD1
cdr3_nt: TGTGCCAGCAGGGGATGGACAGGGGATGAAGCTTTCTTT; cdr3_aa: CASRGWTGDEAFF; clone_size: NA; j_call: TRBJ1-1; v_call: TRBV25-1; d_call: TRBD1